Listed here is a single TCR beta chain. Antigen specificity is unknown. The sample comes from a study of cytomegalovirus exposure and HLA in healthy donors. Study-level information: The roughly 130 validation repertoires, a later analysis reported, used the same platform as the 600 to 850 repertoires from the first cohort.

Clones were read by immunoSEQ multiplex PCR, and TCRdb kept only the in-frame ones, dropping some. The table has about 78,000 clones, 95% to 97% seen once. The donors were members of the validation cohort, which comprised about 120 subjects and was separate from the first cohort of roughly 700 subjects. CDR1 MDHEN and CDR2 SYDVKM come from the germline V gene. Trimming stripped 3 bases from V and 0 bases from J, with 7 bases between. The CDR3 runs to 14 residues. Findings and limits, study-wide: The study labeled approximately 150 TCR beta chains cytomegalovirus-associated. Cytomegalovirus status, reportedly, was diagnosed with high specificity and sensitivity by the classifier.

The sequencing sample was made of PBMCs. This chain links TRBV28 with TRBJ2-3; a possible D gene is TRBD1 (6 bases). The clonotype originates from a man aged 18 to 35 in good health and CMV-seropositive. The CDR3 region is CASSLGASTDTQYF. CDR3 DNA: TGTGCCAGCAGTTTGGGGGCAAGCACAGATACGCAGTATTTT.